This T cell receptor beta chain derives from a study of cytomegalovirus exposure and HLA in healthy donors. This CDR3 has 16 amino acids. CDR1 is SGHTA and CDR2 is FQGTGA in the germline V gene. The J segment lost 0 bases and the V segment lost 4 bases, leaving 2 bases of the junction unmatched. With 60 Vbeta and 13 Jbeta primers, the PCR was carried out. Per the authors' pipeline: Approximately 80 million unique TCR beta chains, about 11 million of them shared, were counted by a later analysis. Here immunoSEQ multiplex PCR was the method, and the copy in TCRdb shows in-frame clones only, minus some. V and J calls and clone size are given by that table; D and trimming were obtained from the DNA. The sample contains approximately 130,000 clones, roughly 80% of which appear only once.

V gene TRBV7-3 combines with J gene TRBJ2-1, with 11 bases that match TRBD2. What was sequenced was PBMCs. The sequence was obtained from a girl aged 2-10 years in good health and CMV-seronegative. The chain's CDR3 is CASSSTSGGSYNEQFF. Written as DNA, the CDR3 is TGTGCCAGCAGCTCCACTAGCGGGGGCTCCTACAATGAGCAGTTCTTC. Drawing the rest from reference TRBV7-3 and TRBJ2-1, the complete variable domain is GAGVSQTPSNKVTEKGKYVELRCDPISGHTALYWYRQSLGQGPEFLIYFQGTGAADDSGLPNDRFFAVRPEGSVSTLKIQRTERGDSAVYLCASSSTSGGSYNEQFFGPGTRLTVL.